What follows are 3 T cell receptor beta chains derived from one specimen sequenced in a study of identical twins. One entry per CDR3 protein, called by TCRdb with MiXCR from the 5' RACE reads. The sample holds 700,000 or so distinct CDR3 sequences, less than 10% seen once. This same sample was also part of a study on yellow fever vaccine responses in identical twins.

The source material was PBMCs. The source of these receptors is a young woman in good health.

The V and J genes are TRBV7-8 and TRBJ2-5, with a weak D call TRBD2 (6 bases). The CDR3 sequence is 15 residues long. Looked up from germline, CDR1 is SGHVS and CDR2 is FQNEAQ. The V end was cut by 2 bases, the J end by 4 bases, with 14 bases between. The CDR3 coding sequence is TGTGCCAGCAGCTTATTCCCGACTAGTGGAGAGACCCAGTACTTC. Its protein product is CASSLFPTSGETQYF.

V is TRBV25-1 and J is TRBJ2-5; 11 nucleotides match TRBD2. With V trimmed by 4 bases and J by 5 bases, 0 bases remained unmatched. The CDR3 totals 13 residues. Germline V gene lookup returns CDR1 MGHDK and CDR2 SYGVNS. CDR3 amino acids: CASSASGRETQYF. In DNA form, the CDR3 reads TGTGCCAGCAGTGCTAGCGGGAGGGAGACCCAGTACTTC.

This sequence joins TRBV4-1 and TRBJ2-1, with D uncertain. Trimming pared 3 bases from V and 0 bases from J, leaving 12 bases between. The germline V gene has CDR1 MGHRA and CDR2 YSYEKL. The CDR3 is 16 amino acids. The CDR3 nucleotides read TGCGCCAGCAGCCAGCCCGGACGGAGCTCCTACAATGAGCAGTTCTTC. Translating it yields CASSQPGRSSYNEQFF.